The 3 T cell receptor beta chains given below trace back to one sample, sequenced in a study of blood T cells in healthy people across ages. A second roughly 6 to 12 cycle PCR used barcoded and J-beta primers. From the 5' RACE reads, TCRdb called clonotypes with MiXCR, one entry per CDR3 protein. The sample includes approximately 800,000 distinct CDR3 sequences, roughly 34% of them seen just once. Sequencing was done on a sample of blood. Receptor source: a young man in good health.

This clonotype was recorded a few times. The chain recombines TRBV5-1 with TRBJ1-1, with 8 bases that match TRBD1. The CDR3 consists of 16 residues. The germline gives CDR1 SGHRS, CDR2 YFSETQ. After removal of 3 bases from V and 6 bases from J, the junction contained 13 bases not matched to a gene. The CDR3 region is CASSSLGTGKGAEAFF. The DNA of the CDR3 is TGCGCCAGCAGCTCGCTAGGGACAGGAAAAGGCGCTGAAGCTTTCTTT.

The chain uses TRBV12-3 or TRBV12-4 and TRBJ1-4; D gene unclear. V was cut by 3 bases and J by 5 bases, with 7 bases left in between. The CDR3 runs 13 residues. For the CDR3, the DNA is TGTGCCAGCAGTTTCGCCGGGAATGAAAAACTGTTTTTT. The encoded protein is CASSFAGNEKLFF.

Turning to this clonotype: Here the CDR3 omits its conserved ending phenylalanine or tryptophan, so a read error is the likely source. V gene TRBV12-3 or TRBV12-4 combines with J gene TRBJ1-1; no reliable D call. Trimming left V 1 base short and J 4 bases short, with 10 bases between. The CDR3 runs 14 residues. The CDR3 DNA is TGTGCCAGCAGTTTAGTGGGGAAGGGCACTGAAGCTTTCTTG. As protein: CASSLVGKGTEAFL.